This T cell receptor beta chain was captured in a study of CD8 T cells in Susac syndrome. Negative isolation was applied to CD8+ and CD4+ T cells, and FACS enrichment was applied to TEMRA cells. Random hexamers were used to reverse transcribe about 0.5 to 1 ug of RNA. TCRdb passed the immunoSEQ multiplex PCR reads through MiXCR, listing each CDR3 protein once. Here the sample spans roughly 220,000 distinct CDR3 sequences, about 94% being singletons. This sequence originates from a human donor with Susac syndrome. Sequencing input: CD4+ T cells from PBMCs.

In DNA, the CDR3 is TGTGCCAGCAGCTTGTACGCCTACTCGGACTATGGCTACACCTTC. Residues: CASSLYAYSDYGYTF. This chain connects TRBV5-4 to TRBJ1-2; D call uncertain. This CDR3 is 15 amino acids long. V was clipped by 1 base and J by 3 bases, with 13 bases between them. CDR1 SGHNT and CDR2 YYREEE come from the germline V gene (reference sequence).